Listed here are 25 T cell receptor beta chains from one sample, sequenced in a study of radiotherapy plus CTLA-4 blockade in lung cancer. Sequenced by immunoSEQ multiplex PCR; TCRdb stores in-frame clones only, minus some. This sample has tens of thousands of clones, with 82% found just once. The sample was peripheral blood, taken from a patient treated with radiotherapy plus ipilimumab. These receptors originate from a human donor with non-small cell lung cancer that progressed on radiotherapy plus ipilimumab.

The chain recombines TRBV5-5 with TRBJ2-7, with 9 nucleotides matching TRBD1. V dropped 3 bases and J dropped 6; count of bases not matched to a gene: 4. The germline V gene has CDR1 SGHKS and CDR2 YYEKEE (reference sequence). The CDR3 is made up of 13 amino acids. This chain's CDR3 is CASSSTGGGEQYF. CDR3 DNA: TGTGCCAGCAGCTCAACAGGGGGCGGCGAGCAGTACTTC.

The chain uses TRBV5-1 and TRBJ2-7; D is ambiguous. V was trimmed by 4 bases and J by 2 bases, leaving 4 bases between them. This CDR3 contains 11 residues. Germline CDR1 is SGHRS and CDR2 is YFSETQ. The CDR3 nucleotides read TGCGCCAGCAGCGTCGCCTACGAGCAGTACTTC. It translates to CASSVAYEQYF.

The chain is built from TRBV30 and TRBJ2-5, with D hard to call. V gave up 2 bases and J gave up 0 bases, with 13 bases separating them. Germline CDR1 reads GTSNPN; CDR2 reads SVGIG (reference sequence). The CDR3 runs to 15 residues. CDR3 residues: CAWSKFGGYQETQYF. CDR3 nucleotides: TGTGCCTGGAGTAAGTTTGGCGGATACCAAGAGACCCAGTACTTC.

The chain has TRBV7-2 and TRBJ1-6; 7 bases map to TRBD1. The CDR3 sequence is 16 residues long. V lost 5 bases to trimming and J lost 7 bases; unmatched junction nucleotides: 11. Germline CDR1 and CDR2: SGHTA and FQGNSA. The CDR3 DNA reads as TGTGCCAGCAGCCTACAGACAGGGAAGGCAAATTCACCCCTCCACTTT. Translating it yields CASSLQTGKANSPLHF.

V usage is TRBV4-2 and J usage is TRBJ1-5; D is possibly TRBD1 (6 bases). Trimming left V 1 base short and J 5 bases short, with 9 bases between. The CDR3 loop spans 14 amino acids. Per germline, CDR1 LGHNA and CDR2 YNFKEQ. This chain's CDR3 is CASSQVEGDQPQHF. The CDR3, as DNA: TGTGCCAGCAGCCAAGTGGAGGGGGATCAGCCCCAGCATTTT.

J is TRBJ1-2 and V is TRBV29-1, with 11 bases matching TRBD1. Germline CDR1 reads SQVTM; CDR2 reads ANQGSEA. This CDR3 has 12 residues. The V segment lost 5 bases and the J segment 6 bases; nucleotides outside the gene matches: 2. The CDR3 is CSVRTGGNGYTF. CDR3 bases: TGCAGCGTTCGGACAGGGGGCAATGGCTACACCTTC.

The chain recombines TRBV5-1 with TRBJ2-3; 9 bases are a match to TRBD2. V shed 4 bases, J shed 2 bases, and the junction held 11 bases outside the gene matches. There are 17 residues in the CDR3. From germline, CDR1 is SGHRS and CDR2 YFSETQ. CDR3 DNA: TGCGCCAGCAGCCGTCGGACTAGCGCGCTCTTCACAGATACGCAGTATTTT. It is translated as CASSRRTSALFTDTQYF.

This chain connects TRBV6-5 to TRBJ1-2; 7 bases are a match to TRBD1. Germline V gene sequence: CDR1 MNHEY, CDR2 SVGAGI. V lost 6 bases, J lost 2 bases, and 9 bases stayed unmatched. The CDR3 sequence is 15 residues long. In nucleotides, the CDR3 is TGTGCCAGCAGCCGAGACAGGGTATCGAACTATGGCTACACCTTC. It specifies CASSRDRVSNYGYTF.

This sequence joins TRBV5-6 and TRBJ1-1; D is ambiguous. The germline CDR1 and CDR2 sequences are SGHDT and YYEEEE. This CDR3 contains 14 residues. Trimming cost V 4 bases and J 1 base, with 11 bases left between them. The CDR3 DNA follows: TGTGCCAGCAGCCGAGAGACTTCGAACACTGAAGCTTTCTTT. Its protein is CASSRETSNTEAFF.

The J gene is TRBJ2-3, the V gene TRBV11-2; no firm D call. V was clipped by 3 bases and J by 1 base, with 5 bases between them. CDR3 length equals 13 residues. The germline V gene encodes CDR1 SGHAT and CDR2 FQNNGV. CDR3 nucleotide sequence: TGTGCCAGCAGCTTTTCAGGCACAGATACGCAGTATTTT. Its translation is CASSFSGTDTQYF.

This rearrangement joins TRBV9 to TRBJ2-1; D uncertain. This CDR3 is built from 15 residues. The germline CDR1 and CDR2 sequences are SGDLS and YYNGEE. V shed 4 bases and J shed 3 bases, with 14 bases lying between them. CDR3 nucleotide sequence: TGTGCCAGCAGCTCACCATGGGCCCTCTACAATGAGCAGTTCTTC. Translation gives CASSSPWALYNEQFF.

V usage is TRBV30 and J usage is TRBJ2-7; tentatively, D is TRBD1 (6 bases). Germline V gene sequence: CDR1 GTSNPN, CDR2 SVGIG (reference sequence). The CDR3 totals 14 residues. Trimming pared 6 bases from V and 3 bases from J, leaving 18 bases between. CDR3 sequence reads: CACSPGTLNYEQYF. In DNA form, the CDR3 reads TGTGCCTGCAGTCCCGGGACACTTAACTACGAGCAGTACTTC.

For the CDR3, the DNA is TGCGCCAGCAGCTCGCAGCGGGCGAGCACAGATACGCAGTATTTT. It codes for CASSSQRASTDTQYF. The chain couples TRBV5-1 to TRBJ2-3, with D perhaps matching TRBD2 (6 bases). V was trimmed by 3 bases and J by 0 bases, leaving 11 bases between them. The V gene's germline CDR1 is SGHRS and CDR2 YFSETQ. The CDR3 covers 15 residues.

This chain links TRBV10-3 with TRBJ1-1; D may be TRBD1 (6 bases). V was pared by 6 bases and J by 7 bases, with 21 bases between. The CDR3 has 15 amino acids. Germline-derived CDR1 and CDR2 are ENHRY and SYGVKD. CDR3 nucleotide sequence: TGTGCCATCAGAGCAAAAGAGACAGGACCCAATGAAGCTTTCTTT. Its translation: CAIRAKETGPNEAFF.

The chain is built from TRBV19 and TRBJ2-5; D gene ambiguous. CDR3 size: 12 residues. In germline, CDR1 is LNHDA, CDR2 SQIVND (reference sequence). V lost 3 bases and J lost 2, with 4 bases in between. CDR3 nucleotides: TGTGCCAGTAGTATTAGTCAAGAGACCCAGTACTTC. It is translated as CASSISQETQYF.

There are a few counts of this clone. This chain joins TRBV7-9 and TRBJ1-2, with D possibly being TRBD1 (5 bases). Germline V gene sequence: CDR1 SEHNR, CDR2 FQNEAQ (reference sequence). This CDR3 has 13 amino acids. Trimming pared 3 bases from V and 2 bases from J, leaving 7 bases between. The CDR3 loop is CASSFEGNYGYTF. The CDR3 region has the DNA TGTGCCAGCAGCTTTGAGGGGAACTATGGCTACACCTTC.

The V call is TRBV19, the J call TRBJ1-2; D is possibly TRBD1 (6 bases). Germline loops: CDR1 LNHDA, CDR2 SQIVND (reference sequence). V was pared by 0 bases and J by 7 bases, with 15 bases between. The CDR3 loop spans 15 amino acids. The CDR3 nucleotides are TGTGCCAGTAGTATAGATCGTCAGGGGTTGGCTGGCTACACCTTC. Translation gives CASSIDRQGLAGYTF.

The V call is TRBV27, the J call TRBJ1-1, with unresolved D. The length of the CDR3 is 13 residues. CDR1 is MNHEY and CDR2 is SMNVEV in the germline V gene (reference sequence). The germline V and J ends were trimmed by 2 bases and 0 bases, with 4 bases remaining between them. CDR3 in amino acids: CASSLDLNTEAFF. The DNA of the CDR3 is TGTGCCAGCAGTTTAGATCTGAACACTGAAGCTTTCTTT.

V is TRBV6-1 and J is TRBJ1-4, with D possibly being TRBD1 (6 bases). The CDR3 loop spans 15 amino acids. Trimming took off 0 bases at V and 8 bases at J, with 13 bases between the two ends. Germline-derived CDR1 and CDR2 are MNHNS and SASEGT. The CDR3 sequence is CASSEAAGEKEKLFF. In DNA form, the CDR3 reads TGTGCCAGCAGTGAAGCGGCAGGGGAAAAGGAAAAACTGTTTTTT.

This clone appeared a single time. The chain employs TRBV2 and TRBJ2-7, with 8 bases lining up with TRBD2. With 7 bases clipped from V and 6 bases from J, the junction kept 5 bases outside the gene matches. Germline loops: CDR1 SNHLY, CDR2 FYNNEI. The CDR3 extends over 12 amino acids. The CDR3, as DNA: TGTGCCAGCACCCGGGCGGGGGGCGAGCAGTACTTC. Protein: CASTRAGGEQYF.

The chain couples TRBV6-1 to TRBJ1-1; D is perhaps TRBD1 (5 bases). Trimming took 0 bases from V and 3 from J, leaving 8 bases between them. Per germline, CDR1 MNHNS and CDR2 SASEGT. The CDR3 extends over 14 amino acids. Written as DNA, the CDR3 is TGTGCCAGCAGTGAAGCACTAGGGGACACTGAAGCTTTCTTT. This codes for CASSEALGDTEAFF.

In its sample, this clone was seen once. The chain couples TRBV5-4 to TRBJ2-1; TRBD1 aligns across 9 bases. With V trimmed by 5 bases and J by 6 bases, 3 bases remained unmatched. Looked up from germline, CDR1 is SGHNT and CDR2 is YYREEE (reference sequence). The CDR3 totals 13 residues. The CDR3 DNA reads TGTGCCAGCAGGGACAGGGGAAGCAATGAGCAGTTCTTC. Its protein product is CASRDRGSNEQFF. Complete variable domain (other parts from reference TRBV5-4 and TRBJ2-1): ETGVTQSPTHLIKTRGQQVTLRCSSQSGHNTVSWYQQALGQGPQFIFQYYREEENGRGNFPPRFSGLQFPNYSSELNVNALELDDSALYLCASRDRGSNEQFFGPGTRLTVL.

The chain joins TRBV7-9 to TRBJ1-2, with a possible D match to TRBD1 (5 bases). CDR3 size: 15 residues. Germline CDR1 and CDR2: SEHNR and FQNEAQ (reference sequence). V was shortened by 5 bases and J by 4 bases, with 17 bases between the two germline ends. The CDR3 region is CASSENLPTVYGYTF. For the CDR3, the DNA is TGTGCCAGCAGCGAGAACTTACCGACAGTCTATGGCTACACCTTC. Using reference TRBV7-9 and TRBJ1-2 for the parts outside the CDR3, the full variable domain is DTGVSQNPRHKITKRGQNVTFRCDPISEHNRLYWYRQTLGQGPEFLTYFQNEAQLEKSRLLSDRFSAERPKGSFSTLEIQRTEQGDSAMYLCASSENLPTVYGYTFGSGTRLTVV.

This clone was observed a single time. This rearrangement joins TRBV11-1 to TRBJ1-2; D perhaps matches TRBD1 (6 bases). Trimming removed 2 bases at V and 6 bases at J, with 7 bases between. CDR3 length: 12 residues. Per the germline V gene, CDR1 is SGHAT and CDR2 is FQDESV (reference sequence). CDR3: CASSLQGNGYTF. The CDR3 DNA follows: TGTGCCAGCAGCTTACAGGGGAATGGCTACACCTTC.

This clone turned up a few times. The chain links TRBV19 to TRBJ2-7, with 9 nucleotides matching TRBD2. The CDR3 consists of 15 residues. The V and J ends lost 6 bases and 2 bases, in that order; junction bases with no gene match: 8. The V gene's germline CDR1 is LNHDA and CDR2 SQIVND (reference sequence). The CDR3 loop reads CASSLSAGGTYEQYV. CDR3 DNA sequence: TGTGCCAGTAGCCTCTCAGCGGGAGGAACCTACGAGCAGTACGTC.